These 7 T cell receptor beta chains share one sample of origin, sequenced in a study of blood T cell repertoires in COVID-19. The protocol was immunoSEQ multiplex PCR, while the TCRdb copy is restricted to in-frame clones and leaves out a portion. The table records approximately 22,000 clones, about 91% of them present only once. Sequencing was performed on peripheral blood. All receptors come from a man between 65 and 80 years old with active COVID-19.

This sequence joins TRBV7-9 and TRBJ1-4; 7 bases are a match to TRBD1. The CDR3 extends over 15 amino acids. V lost 5 bases to trimming and J lost 5 bases; unmatched junction nucleotides: 8. Germline V gene data show CDR1 as SEHNR and CDR2 as FQNEAQ (reference sequence). CDR3 sequence reads: CASSPGGTGNEKLFF. In DNA form, the CDR3 reads TGTGCCAGCAGCCCAGGGGGGACGGGGAATGAAAAACTGTTTTTT.

V usage is TRBV7-9 and J usage is TRBJ2-3; 8 nucleotides agree with TRBD2. This CDR3 comprises 14 residues. V trimming: 3 bases; J trimming: 2 bases; junction bases outside the gene matches: 1. Germline V gene lookup returns CDR1 SEHNR and CDR2 FQNEAQ (reference sequence). CDR3 in DNA: TGTGCCAGCAGCTTTAGCGGGGCCACAGATACGCAGTATTTT. Protein sequence: CASSFSGATDTQYF.

The rearrangement joins TRBV6-1 to TRBJ2-1; 8 bases map to TRBD2. Germline values: CDR1 MNHNS, CDR2 SASEGT. After removal of 0 bases from V and 7 bases from J, the junction contained 2 bases not matched to a gene. The CDR3 is made up of 14 amino acids. This CDR3 is CASSEAGLGNEQFF. The CDR3, as DNA: TGTGCCAGCAGTGAAGCGGGACTAGGTAATGAGCAGTTCTTC.

The chain uses TRBV5-1 and TRBJ2-3; the D is unclear. The CDR3 has 14 amino acids. V lost 0 bases and J 6 bases, leaving 11 bases between the germline ends. Per germline, CDR1 SGHRS and CDR2 YFSETQ. The chain's CDR3 is CASSLAQDWDTQYF. CDR3 coding DNA: TGCGCCAGCAGCTTGGCCCAGGATTGGGATACGCAGTATTTT.

J is TRBJ1-2 and V is TRBV19; D gene ambiguous. CDR3 length equals 14 residues. Germline V gene lookup returns CDR1 LNHDA and CDR2 SQIVND (reference sequence). Trimming cost V 3 bases and J 4 bases, with 12 bases left between them. CDR3 sequence reads: CASSMGYNIYGYTF. In DNA, the CDR3 is TGTGCCAGTAGTATGGGCTACAATATCTATGGCTACACCTTC.

The chain carries TRBV7-2 and TRBJ2-3, with D tentatively TRBD2 (5 bases). V was trimmed by 5 bases and J by 6 bases, leaving 12 bases between them. This CDR3 comprises 13 residues. Germline loops: CDR1 SGHTA, CDR2 FQGNSA. The CDR3 DNA is TGTGCCAGCAGCCCCCTAGCCGGGGATACGCAGTATTTT. Protein product: CASSPLAGDTQYF.

The J gene is TRBJ1-4, the V gene TRBV15, with 7 bases matching TRBD1. CDR3 length equals 16 residues. Looked up from germline, CDR1 is LNHNV and CDR2 is YYDKDF (reference sequence). J lost 0 bases, V lost 1 base, and 2 bases had no gene match. CDR3 DNA sequence: TGTGCCACCAGCAGAGGAGACAGGGCAACTAATGAAAAACTGTTTTTT. The encoded protein is CATSRGDRATNEKLFF.